The clone carrying this T cell receptor beta chain showed up just a few times. Genomic DNA (from each subset) was split evenly across several immunoSEQ plates. Per the original data handling: Filtering was not the same, since immunoSEQ gave junction-only sequences without quality scores. Libraries were prepared by immunoSEQ multiplex PCR; TCRdb keeps only in-frame clonotypes and omits some of them. From that table come the V and J calls and clone size; the DNA was used to work out D and trimming. The sample includes approximately 95,000 clones, 67% of them seen just once. This sample was taken from a study of shared clonotypes between healthy human individuals. The donors were adults (healthy and HIV-negative) with no recent acute infections or vaccinations. With 4 bases removed from V and 1 base from J, the gap between germline ends came to 6 bases. Germline assignment: CDR1 SNHLY and CDR2 FYNNEI. The CDR3 extends over 13 amino acids.

Sequenced sample: memory CD8+ T cells sorted from blood. Subset described: CD45RO+ cells pooled with CCR7-negative TemRA cells. The clonotype comes from a man younger than 40 in good health. V usage is TRBV2 and J usage is TRBJ2-3; D not resolved. For the CDR3, the DNA is TGTGCCAGCAGTGTAATGGGCACAGATACGCAGTATTTT. The encoded protein is CASSVMGTDTQYF. Filled out from reference TRBV2 and TRBJ2-3, the complete variable domain reads EPEVTQTPSHQVTQMGQEVILRCVPISNHLYFYWYRQILGQKVEFLVSFYNNEISEKSEIFDDQFSVERPDGSNFTLKIRSTKLEDSAMYFCASSVMGTDTQYFGPGTRLTVL.